The clone carrying this TCR beta chain has a handful of counts. Its antigen remains unidentified. This specimen belongs to a study of T cell repertoires in cytomegalovirus infection. Study at large: The public TCR beta signatures pointed to both CMV infection and matching HLA type.

Each CDR3 protein is one row after TCRdb ran MiXCR on the reads. The table includes about 680,000 distinct CDR3 sequences, roughly 24% detected once. Points from the study as a whole: The study identified carriers of CMV plus the relevant HLA from cumulative public TCR beta family frequency. What dominated the ex vivo response were HLA-C-restricted CMV-specific TCR beta clonotypes.

Unmatched junction bases numbered 10, after V lost 1 base and J lost 8 bases. The germline gives CDR1 MDHEN, CDR2 SYDVKM. The CDR3 totals 15 residues. The sequenced material came from CD8+ T cells from PBMCs. The clonotype comes from a human donor in good health (CMV status not recorded). Some clones in this sample may be carry-over from other donors' samples. The chain carries TRBV28 and TRBJ1-2, with 7 bases identical to TRBD1. The CDR3: CASSLLGQRRSGYTF. The CDR3 region has the DNA TGTGCCAGCAGTTTATTGGGACAGCGACGTTCGGGCTACACCTTC.